These 29 T cell receptor beta chains were all obtained from the same sample, sequenced in a study of blood T cell repertoires in COVID-19. Using immunoSEQ multiplex PCR, the repertoire was profiled, and TCRdb retains in-frame clones only, with some absent. Counted here are about 130,000 clones, 75% to 85% occurring once; the ten biggest clones make up about 5%. The specimen sequenced was peripheral blood. Receptors originate from a woman in her 70s with COVID-19, enrolled during active disease.

The rearrangement joins TRBV9 to TRBJ2-1, with TRBD2 matching 7 bases. Trimming took 4 bases from V and 4 from J; bases not matched to a gene: 11. The CDR3 consists of 16 residues. The germline CDR1 and CDR2 sequences are SGDLS and YYNGEE. The CDR3 here is CASSLLWGGEYNEQFF. The DNA for the CDR3 is TGTGCCAGCAGCCTCCTTTGGGGGGGGGAGTACAATGAGCAGTTCTTC.

This clone was counted between two and nine times. This chain joins TRBV7-8 and TRBJ1-2, with D maybe TRBD1 (5 bases). The CDR3 is made up of 14 amino acids. Trimming cost V 1 base and J 2 bases, with 8 bases left between them. Germline assignment: CDR1 SGHVS and CDR2 FQNEAQ. The DNA of the CDR3 is TGTGCCAGCAGCTTAGGAGCAGGGAACTATGGCTACACCTTC. This sequence encodes CASSLGAGNYGYTF.

The chain couples TRBV7-3 to TRBJ1-2; TRBD1 might be the D (6 bases). V shed 1 base and J shed 4 bases, with 13 bases lying between them. Germline CDR1 reads SGHTA; CDR2 reads FQGTGA. This CDR3 has 15 amino acids. The CDR3 DNA reads as TGTGCCAGCAGCTTAAACCCAGGGGACGCCTATGGCTACACCTTC. Translating it yields CASSLNPGDAYGYTF. Based on the CDR3 plus reference TRBV7-3 and TRBJ1-2, the full variable domain is GAGVSQTPSNKVTEKGKYVELRCDPISGHTALYWYRQSLGQGPEFLIYFQGTGAADDSGLPNDRFFAVRPEGSVSTLKIQRTERGDSAVYLCASSLNPGDAYGYTFGSGTRLTVV.

The chain recombines TRBV30 with TRBJ1-1; D gene ambiguous. Between the trimmed V and J ends, which lost 2 bases and 1 base, there was a span of 14 bases. The CDR3 has 15 residues. Germline V gene lookup returns CDR1 GTSNPN and CDR2 SVGIG (reference sequence). DNA of the CDR3: TGTGCCTGGAGTATGGGTGCAGCTAGGAACACTGAAGCTTTCTTT. Amino acid sequence: CAWSMGAARNTEAFF.

This chain joins TRBV11-3 and TRBJ2-4, with 8 positions matching TRBD2. The CDR3 loop spans 13 amino acids. Unmatched junction bases numbered 5, after V lost 5 bases and J lost 8 bases. CDR1 and CDR2 (germline): SGHNT, YENEEA. The CDR3 protein is CASSPGTRDIQYF. The CDR3 DNA is TGTGCCAGCAGCCCCGGGACTAGAGACATTCAGTACTTC.

The chain links TRBV6-5 to TRBJ2-7, with 7 positions matching TRBD1. CDR1 MNHEY and CDR2 SVGAGI come from the germline V gene. Trimming took 6 bases from V and 2 from J; bases not matched to a gene: 7. This CDR3 comprises 14 residues. The CDR3 reads CASRGRQGTYEQYF. The CDR3 DNA is TGTGCCAGCAGGGGGAGACAGGGTACCTACGAGCAGTACTTC.

For the CDR3, the DNA is TGTGCCAGCAGCCCGACAGATACGCAGTATTTT. This codes for CASSPTDTQYF. V is TRBV13 and J is TRBJ2-3; D gene ambiguous. Germline CDR1 is PRHDT and CDR2 is FYEKMQ (reference sequence). V was pared by 5 bases and J by 3 bases, with 3 bases between. This CDR3 has 11 residues.

The chain employs TRBV3-1 (or the pseudogene TRBV3-2) and TRBJ1-1; D is perhaps TRBD1 (5 bases). V dropped 1 base and J dropped 4 bases, with 16 bases sitting between them. The CDR3 runs 16 residues. Germline loops: CDR1 LGHDT, CDR2 YNNKEL (reference sequence). CDR3 DNA sequence: TGTGCCAGCAGCCAAGGTCTAAGGGCAGGGCCCACTGAAGCTTTCTTT. Protein product: CASSQGLRAGPTEAFF.

V and J are TRBV4-2 and TRBJ1-3, with 7 bases matching TRBD1. In germline, CDR1 is LGHNA, CDR2 YNFKEQ. The trim removed 4 bases at V and 8 bases at J, leaving 14 bases unmatched. CDR3 length: 16 residues. This chain's CDR3 is CASSLHGDSLRDTIYF. The CDR3 DNA reads as TGTGCCAGCAGCCTACACGGGGACAGTCTCCGGGACACCATATATTTT.

The V gene is TRBV5-8, the J gene TRBJ1-3; the D is unclear. The CDR3 covers 14 residues. Per germline, CDR1 SGHTS and CDR2 YDEGEE. The V end lost 4 bases, the J end lost 0 bases, and 8 bases lay between the germline ends. CDR3 sequence reads: CASSVAFSGNTIYF. The CDR3 DNA sequence: TGTGCCAGCAGCGTGGCCTTCTCTGGAAACACCATATATTTT. The whole variable domain, filled in from reference TRBV5-8 and TRBJ1-3, reads EAGVTQSPTHLIKTRGQQATLRCSPISGHTSVYWYQQALGLGLQFLLWYDEGEERNRGNFPPRFSGRQFPNYSSELNVNALELEDSALYLCASSVAFSGNTIYFGEGSWLTVV.

V is TRBV6-1 and J is TRBJ1-6, with 7 bases fitting TRBD1. Trimming took 8 bases from V and 5 from J; bases not matched to a gene: 6. Germline CDR1 MNHNS, CDR2 SASEGT. The length of the CDR3 is 14 residues. The CDR3 region has the DNA TGTGCCAGCGAGGTGACAGGGAATAATTCACCCCTCCACTTT. Translating gives CASEVTGNNSPLHF.

The J gene is TRBJ2-5, the V gene TRBV28, with 10 bases that match TRBD2. This CDR3 contains 15 residues. V was pared by 2 bases and J by 3 bases, with 3 bases of the junction left unmatched. Germline CDR1 is MDHEN and CDR2 is SYDVKM. This CDR3 is CASSLGAGGKETQYF. The CDR3 coding sequence is TGTGCCAGCAGTTTAGGAGCGGGGGGGAAAGAGACCCAGTACTTC.

The chain links TRBV19 to TRBJ2-2; D perhaps matches TRBD1 (6 bases). CDR1 and CDR2 (germline): LNHDA, SQIVND (reference sequence). The CDR3 length is 13 residues. Trimming took off 9 bases at V and 5 bases at J, with 13 bases between the two ends. CDR3: CASRSRGTGELFF. CDR3 nucleotide sequence: TGTGCCAGCCGATCCAGGGGAACCGGGGAGCTGTTTTTT. Full variable domain (remainder filled in from reference TRBV19 and TRBJ2-2): DGGITQSPKYLFRKEGQNVTLSCEQNLNHDAMYWYRQDPGQGLRLIYYSQIVNDFQKGDIAEGYSVSREKKESFPLTVTSAQKNPTAFYLCASRSRGTGELFFGEGSRLTVL.

By its share, this clone is medium-sized. The chain links TRBV7-9 to TRBJ1-5; 9 bases are a match to TRBD1. The germline CDR1 and CDR2 sequences are SEHNR and FQNEAQ (reference sequence). The CDR3 is made up of 16 amino acids. The ends lost 5 bases at V and 9 bases at J; junction bases unmatched: 14. The CDR3, as DNA: TGTGCCAGCAGCCCGCAACCGGGACAGGGTTCGGGGCCCCAGCATTTT. It translates to CASSPQPGQGSGPQHF.

The rearrangement links TRBV5-4 to TRBJ2-5; perhaps TRBD2 as D (6 bases). Trimming removed 0 bases at V and 3 bases at J, with 9 bases between. CDR1 SGHNT and CDR2 YYREEE come from the germline V gene (reference sequence). The CDR3 sequence is 14 residues long. The CDR3 sequence is CASSLAGGKETQYF. The DNA for the CDR3 is TGTGCCAGCAGCTTGGCAGGAGGGAAAGAGACCCAGTACTTC.

This clone was recorded many times. This rearrangement joins TRBV5-4 to TRBJ2-7, with a possible D match to TRBD1 (6 bases). Germline lookup yields CDR1 SGHNT and CDR2 YYREEE (reference sequence). CDR3 length: 14 residues. Trimming shortened V by 4 bases and J by 3 bases, and 14 bases separated the two germline ends. The CDR3 spells CASSRGVGGYEQYF. The CDR3, as DNA: TGTGCCAGCAGCCGAGGGGTAGGGGGCTACGAGCAGTACTTC.

V gene TRBV30 combines with J gene TRBJ2-2, with TRBD2 matching 11 bases. The V gene's germline CDR1 is GTSNPN and CDR2 SVGIG (reference sequence). V shed 2 bases, J shed 4 bases, and the junction held 9 bases outside the gene matches. CDR3 length equals 17 residues. The CDR3 region has the DNA TGTGCCTGGAGTTCACTAGCGGGGGCGATGGGCACCGGGGAGCTGTTTTTT. Translation: CAWSSLAGAMGTGELFF. The variable domain in full, completed from reference TRBV30 and TRBJ2-2, reads SQTIHQWPATLVQPVGSPLSLECTVEGTSNPNLYWYRQAAGRGLQLLFYSVGIGQISSEVPQNLSASRPQDRQFILSSKKLLLSDSGFYLCAWSSLAGAMGTGELFFGEGSRLTVL.

This clone was picked up one time. This chain links TRBV2 with TRBJ2-4; no reliable D call. The CDR3 consists of 17 residues. V was trimmed by 6 bases and J by 4 bases, leaving 22 bases between them. Germline CDR1 SNHLY, CDR2 FYNNEI. Here the CDR3 DNA reads TGTGCCAGCAGCCCCCCATGGAGTCAGAACTTAAAAAACATTCAGTACTTC. It encodes CASSPPWSQNLKNIQYF.

This clone appeared once. The chain joins TRBV3-1 (or the pseudogene TRBV3-2) to TRBJ2-1; possible D gene TRBD1, 5 bases. V was trimmed by 4 bases and J by 6 bases, leaving 13 bases between them. The CDR3 sequence is 14 residues long. Per the germline V gene, CDR1 is LGHDT and CDR2 is YNNKEL (reference sequence). The CDR3 here is CASSPPTQGNEQFF. The CDR3 region has the DNA TGTGCCAGCAGCCCCCCAACCCAGGGCAATGAGCAGTTCTTC.

The chain combines TRBV5-6 with TRBJ2-1, with 7 bases aligning to TRBD1. J lost 7 bases, V lost 1 base, and 11 bases had no gene match. This CDR3 has 16 amino acids. Germline CDR1 SGHDT, CDR2 YYEEEE. The CDR3 DNA reads TGTGCCAGCAGCTTGCGGGTGGCAGGGGGTTGGAATGAGCAGTTCTTC. Amino acid sequence: CASSLRVAGGWNEQFF.

Only a few counts were recorded for this clone. The chain joins TRBV12-3 or TRBV12-4 to TRBJ1-1; D possibly corresponds to TRBD1 (5 bases). The V and J ends lost 8 bases and 8 bases respectively, with 12 bases between them. The CDR3 runs to 11 residues. The CDR3 bases are TGTGCCAGCTGGCAGGGAATCGAAGCTTTCTTT. Its protein product is CASWQGIEAFF.

This sequence joins TRBV10-3 and TRBJ1-1, with 9 bases lining up with TRBD1. Germline trimming cut 8 bases from V and 1 base from J; bases unmatched to any gene: 2. This CDR3 region has 13 residues. The germline gives CDR1 ENHRY, CDR2 SYGVKD. The CDR3 DNA reads TGTGCCATCGACAGGGGGGCGAACACTGAAGCTTTCTTT. Residues: CAIDRGANTEAFF.

This clone has just a few counts. V and J are TRBV3-1 (or the pseudogene TRBV3-2) and TRBJ2-5; 11 bases agree with TRBD2. This CDR3 spans 14 amino acids. Trimming cost V 3 bases and J 4 bases; bases outside gene matches: 1. CDR1 and CDR2 (germline): LGHDT, YNNKEL (reference sequence). The CDR3, as DNA: TGTGCCAGCAGCCATGGGACTAGCGGAGAGACCCAGTACTTC. Residues: CASSHGTSGETQYF.

The CDR3 DNA follows: TGTGCCAGCAGCCAGTCAGGGTCGTCGTATGAGCAGTTCTTC. Protein: CASSQSGSSYEQFF. The J gene is TRBJ2-1, the V gene TRBV3-1 (or the pseudogene TRBV3-2), with D tentatively TRBD1 (5 bases). Germline V gene lookup returns CDR1 LGHDT and CDR2 YNNKEL (reference sequence). V lost 3 bases, J lost 8 bases, and 14 bases lay in between. This CDR3 is 14 amino acids long.

This chain joins TRBV19 and TRBJ2-5, with 11 bases aligning to TRBD2. The J segment lost 4 bases and the V segment lost 4 bases, leaving 5 bases of the junction unmatched. Germline loops: CDR1 LNHDA, CDR2 SQIVND (reference sequence). The CDR3 runs 15 residues. In nucleotides, the CDR3 is TGTGCCAGTAGTACAGGGGGACTAGCGGTAGAGACCCAGTACTTC. This sequence encodes CASSTGGLAVETQYF.

The chain recombines TRBV7-9 with TRBJ1-4, with a possible D match to TRBD1 (6 bases). Trimming took off 0 bases at V and 9 bases at J, with 14 bases between the two ends. CDR1 is SEHNR and CDR2 is FQNEAQ in the germline V gene (reference sequence). The CDR3 contains 15 residues. The CDR3 DNA follows: TGTGCCAGCAGCTTAGCGCTGGAGACAGGCCAAAAACTGTTTTTT. Translation gives CASSLALETGQKLFF.

This chain connects TRBV27 to TRBJ2-7, with 9 bases lining up with TRBD1. V shed 5 bases and J 7 bases; nucleotides not matched to a gene: 9. The CDR3 consists of 14 residues. Germline values: CDR1 MNHEY, CDR2 SMNVEV (reference sequence). The CDR3 DNA reads TGTGCCAGCAGTATAAGGACAGGGGTGGGGGAGCAGTACTTC. This encodes CASSIRTGVGEQYF.

The rearrangement links TRBV6-5 to TRBJ2-7; TRBD1 agrees at 9 bases. This CDR3 contains 11 residues. The V gene end was trimmed by 10 bases and the J gene end by 8 bases; junction bases not matched to a gene: 6. Germline V gene lookup returns CDR1 MNHEY and CDR2 SVGAGI. The CDR3: CATGDRVKQYF. As DNA, the CDR3 is TGTGCCACCGGGGACAGGGTTAAGCAGTACTTC.

The chain joins TRBV28 to TRBJ1-5; 7 nucleotides match TRBD1. Germline loops: CDR1 MDHEN, CDR2 SYDVKM. The J segment lost 3 bases and the V segment lost 5 bases, leaving 7 bases of the junction unmatched. This CDR3 has 15 residues. The CDR3 DNA reads as TGTGCCAGCAGTACTGGGGACAGATACAATCAGCCCCAGCATTTT. Amino acid sequence: CASSTGDRYNQPQHF. The whole variable domain, remainder taken from reference TRBV28 and TRBJ1-5, is DVKVTQSSRYLVKRTGEKVFLECVQDMDHENMFWYRQDPGLGLRLIYFSYDVKMKEKGDIPEGYSVSREKKERFSLILESASTNQTSMYLCASSTGDRYNQPQHFGDGTRLSIL.